This TCR beta chain was captured by sequencing in a study of post-analysis software for immune sequencing data. Unique molecular identifiers were carried by the TCR beta cDNA libraries. TCRdb analysed the PCR reads with MiXCR anew, one entry per CDR3 protein. The table includes roughly 800,000 distinct CDR3 sequences, approximately 57% detected once. The source of this sequence is a girl aged 5-17 years with multiple sclerosis. Sequenced input: blood.

This CDR3 reads CASGKGDEQFF. Written as DNA, the CDR3 is TGTGCCAGTGGGAAAGGTGATGAGCAGTTCTTC. This chain connects TRBV2 to TRBJ2-1, with no clear D. The CDR3 loop spans 11 amino acids. The germline V and J ends were trimmed by 9 bases and 8 bases, with 11 bases remaining between them. Germline V gene data show CDR1 as SNHLY and CDR2 as FYNNEI.